These T cell receptor beta chains were read from a single sample in a study of shared clonotypes between healthy human individuals. Here immunoSEQ multiplex PCR was the method, and the copy in TCRdb shows in-frame clones only, minus some. Of 950,000 to 1,300,000 clones in the sample, approximately 76% were seen once. Input material: memory CD4+ T cells sorted from blood. The receptors here all came from a man aged 18-30 years in good health. The CDR3 runs from the conserved cysteine through the conserved F or W. Fields, in order: D gene, clone size, J gene, V gene, CDR3 protein, CDR3 DNA. The D gene is left open where the match is weak. Some rows have no size entry. The others give once, few or many, or a class for an expanded clone.

>-|few|TRBJ1-1|TRBV5-4
CASSLGENTEAFF
TGTGCCAGCAGCTTGGGTGAGAACACTGAAGCTTTCTTT
>-|-|TRBJ1-2|TRBV19
CASTGGGGYTF
TGTGCCAGTACGGGGGGAGGTGGCTACACCTTC
>TRBD2|-|TRBJ2-5|TRBV6-5
CASSYSPAGVKETQYF
TGTGCCAGCAGTTACTCTCCAGCGGGGGTGAAAGAGACCCAGTACTTC
>-|-|TRBJ1-1|TRBV7-9
CASSLTAGTEAFF
TGTGCCAGCAGCTTAACAGCGGGGACTGAAGCTTTCTTT
>-|-|TRBJ2-7|TRBV21-1
CASSKSPHDGWSSYEQYF
TGTGCCAGCAGCAAAAGTCCCCATGACGGGTGGAGCTCCTACGAGCAGTACTTC
>-|-|TRBJ1-3|TRBV2
CASSEEINTIYF
TGTGCCAGCAGTGAAGAAATAAACACCATATATTTT
>TRBD2|many|TRBJ2-3|TRBV4-2
CASSQEGLARDTQYF
TGTGCCAGCAGCCAAGAGGGACTAGCAAGAGATACGCAGTATTTT
>-|-|TRBJ1-2|TRBV7-2
CASSWRDYGYTF
TGTGCCAGCAGCTGGCGGGACTATGGCTACACCTTC
>-|-|TRBJ1-1|TRBV29-1
CSVPGTRHTEAFF
TGCAGCGTGCCCGGGACACGGCACACTGAAGCTTTCTTT
>-|-|TRBJ2-1|TRBV11-3
CASSFVDNEQFF
TGTGCCAGCAGCTTTGTCGACAATGAGCAGTTCTTC
>TRBD2|-|TRBJ2-7|TRBV5-1
CASSPSGTYEQYF
TGCGCCAGCAGCCCTAGCGGGACTTACGAGCAGTACTTC
>TRBD1|-|TRBJ2-5|TRBV29-1
CSVEQGAGTQYF
TGCAGCGTTGAGCAGGGGGCTGGGACCCAGTACTTC
>-|-|TRBJ1-5|TRBV5-1
CASRRDDSNQPQHF
TGCGCCAGCCGACGGGACGATAGCAATCAGCCCCAGCATTTT
>-|-|TRBJ2-7|TRBV18
CASSPPSLSYEQYF
TGTGCCAGCTCACCTCCCTCCCTCTCCTACGAGCAGTACTTC
>TRBD1|-|TRBJ1-5|TRBV2
CASSAGQGGGQPQHF
TGTGCCAGCAGCGCGGGACAGGGTGGTGGTCAGCCCCAGCATTTT
>TRBD1|-|TRBJ2-7|TRBV5-1
CASSLDGTGSYEQYF
TGCGCCAGCAGCTTGGACGGGACAGGCTCCTACGAGCAGTACTTC
>TRBD2|few|TRBJ2-6|TRBV30
CAWSNALAGYSGANVLTF
TGTGCCTGGAGTAATGCACTAGCGGGGTACTCTGGGGCCAACGTCCTGACTTTC
>-|few|TRBJ2-1|TRBV7-2
CASSLEIANSQFF
TGTGCCAGCAGCTTAGAGATAGCTAATTCCCAGTTCTTC
>-|once|TRBJ2-6|TRBV2
CASSVSSGANVLTF
TGTGCCAGCAGTGTTTCTTCTGGGGCCAACGTCCTGACTTTC
>TRBD1|-|TRBJ2-7|TRBV28
CASSYRGQVGEQYF
TGTGCCAGCAGTTACCGCGGACAGGTGGGCGAGCAGTACTTC
>-|-|TRBJ1-3|TRBV5-6
CASSWGNGNTIYF
TGTGCCAGCAGCTGGGGAAATGGAAACACCATATATTTT
>TRBD2|-|TRBJ2-3|TRBV13
CASSGGSGTDTQYF
TGTGCCAGCAGCGGCGGGAGCGGCACAGATACGCAGTATTTT
>-|-|TRBJ2-7|TRBV19
CASSKGRLGEQYF
TGTGCCAGTAGTAAGGGCCGGTTGGGCGAGCAGTACTTC
>-|-|TRBJ2-7|TRBV5-1
CASSDLARREGHEQYF
TGCGCCAGCAGCGATCTTGCCCGACGGGAAGGGCACGAGCAGTACTTC
>-|-|TRBJ1-2|TRBV6-5
CASSPKTTYGYTF
TGTGCCAGCAGTCCGAAAACAACCTATGGCTACACCTTC
>TRBD1|-|TRBJ2-5|TRBV9
CASSAHRGTPQETQYF
TGTGCCAGCAGCGCCCACAGGGGAACACCCCAAGAGACCCAGTACTTC
>TRBD1|few|TRBJ1-1|TRBV18
CASSQQTGLNTEAFF
TGTGCCAGCTCACAACAGACAGGGCTAAACACTGAAGCTTTCTTT
>TRBD1|-|TRBJ1-3|TRBV15
CATSIKGGPGISGNTIYF
TGTGCCACCAGCATAAAAGGGGGCCCCGGTATCTCCGGAAACACCATATATTTT
>-|-|TRBJ2-5|TRBV10-1
CASSHPGRASDQETQYF
TGCGCCAGCAGCCACCCGGGACGAGCGTCCGACCAAGAGACCCAGTACTTC
>-|-|TRBJ2-3|TRBV18
CASSGGQGGTDTQYF
TGTGCCAGCTCAGGGGGGCAGGGCGGCACAGATACGCAGTATTTT
>TRBD1|-|TRBJ2-7|TRBV7-2
CASSLYGTGAQEQYF
TGTGCCAGCAGCTTATACGGGACAGGGGCGCAGGAGCAGTACTTC
>-|-|TRBJ2-1|TRBV7-2
CASSLDTSRHNEQFF
TGTGCCAGCAGCTTAGATACTAGTCGCCACAATGAGCAGTTCTTC